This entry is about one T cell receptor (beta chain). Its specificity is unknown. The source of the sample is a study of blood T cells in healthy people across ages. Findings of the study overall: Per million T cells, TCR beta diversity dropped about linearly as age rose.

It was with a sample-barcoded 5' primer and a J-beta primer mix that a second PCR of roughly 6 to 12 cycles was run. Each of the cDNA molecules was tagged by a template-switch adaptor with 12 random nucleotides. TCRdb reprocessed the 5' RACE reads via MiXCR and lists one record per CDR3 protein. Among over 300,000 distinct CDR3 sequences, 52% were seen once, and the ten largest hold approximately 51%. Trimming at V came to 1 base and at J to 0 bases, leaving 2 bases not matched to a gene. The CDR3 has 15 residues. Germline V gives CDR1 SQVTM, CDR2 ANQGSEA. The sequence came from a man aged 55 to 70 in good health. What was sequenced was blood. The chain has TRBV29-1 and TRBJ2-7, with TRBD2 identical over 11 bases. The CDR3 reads CSVEVLAGASYEQYF. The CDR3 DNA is TGCAGCGTTGAAGTACTAGCGGGAGCCTCCTACGAGCAGTACTTC.